The 10 T cell receptor beta chains listed next were all sequenced from one sample in a study of regulatory T cells in long-lasting Graves disease (dated by TCRdb to 2020 to 2023). The label giving this sample's time point can be read as: newly diagnosed GD, antithyroid drugs for less than 3 months. RNA was extracted from PBMCs in TRIzol for both TCR sequencing and RNA sequencing. The library was made by multiplex PCR. Sequencing instrument: Illumina HiSeq 4000. CDR3 regions were amplified by Arm-PCR with iRepertoire HTBI primers to construct TCR beta libraries. The public reads were reprocessed in TCRdb via fastp at Q25 and MiXCR, keeping in-frame beta chains. Each entry is one CDR3 protein sequence, shown with its most common DNA and genes. The table for this sample lists around 250,000 distinct CDR3 sequences; 20% to 25% of them were counted only once. Approximately 13% of the sample rests with the top ten.

The sample was peripheral blood mononuclear cells (PBMCs), taken at new diagnosis, from a patient treated with antithyroid drugs. These receptors originate from a female donor with Graves disease.

A note on this clonotype: A much larger clone differs from this one at a single base, so this may be a read error. The V gene is TRBV6-1, the J gene TRBJ2-1; D is ambiguous. V lost 0 bases and J 10 bases, leaving 19 bases between the germline ends. The germline CDR1 and CDR2 sequences are MNHNS and SASEGT. The CDR3 runs 16 residues. The CDR3, as DNA: TGTGCCAGCAGTGAAGCGATGGCAATTTTAGGGTACGAGCAGTTCTTC. Encoded protein: CASSEAMAILGYEQFF.

In its sample, this clonotype was seen many times. The V gene is TRBV6-2 or TRBV6-3, the J gene TRBJ1-6; 9 bases are shared with TRBD1. V was clipped by 5 bases and J by 9 bases; unmatched bases: 8. There are 15 residues in the CDR3. From germline, CDR1 is MNHEY and CDR2 SVGEGT. The DNA for the CDR3 is TGTGCCAGCAGTGAAAGTGGACAGGGGACTTCACCCCTCCACTTT. Its translation: CASSESGQGTSPLHF.

This clonotype was seen repeatedly, ten times or more. The V gene is TRBV11-3, the J gene TRBJ2-1; 9 bases line up with TRBD2. Germline assignment: CDR1 SGHNT and CDR2 YENEEA. V was clipped by 5 bases and J by 9 bases; unmatched bases: 14. The CDR3 runs 16 residues. CDR3 in DNA: TGTGCCAGCAGCCTCCTATCCGGCGGGGGGGCAGTTGAGCAGTTCTTC. It encodes CASSLLSGGGAVEQFF.

This clonotype has ten or more counts. The rearrangement uses TRBV5-1 and TRBJ1-2, with D maybe TRBD1 (5 bases). This CDR3 comprises 15 residues. Germline CDR1 reads SGHRS; CDR2 reads YFSETQ. Trimming cost V 0 bases and J 2 bases, with 11 bases left between them. The chain's CDR3 is CASSLGQIMNYGYTF. CDR3 sequence (DNA): TGCGCCAGCAGCTTGGGACAGATTATGAACTATGGCTACACCTTC.

The sample holds many counts of this clonotype. V usage is TRBV6-1 and J usage is TRBJ2-5, with 8 bases aligning to TRBD2. Per germline, CDR1 MNHNS and CDR2 SASEGT. The length of the CDR3 is 16 residues. Losses at the gene ends were 1 base for V and 2 bases for J; bases not matched to a gene: 6. The CDR3 DNA is TGTGCCAGCAGTGAAGGTGTGATAGCGGGGCAAGAGACCCAGTACTTC. This gives the protein CASSEGVIAGQETQYF.

This clonotype was seen ten or more times. This rearrangement joins TRBV5-1 to TRBJ2-7; 7 nucleotides line up with TRBD1. V gave up 4 bases and J gave up 0 bases; unmatched junction bases: 7. Germline CDR1 and CDR2: SGHRS and YFSETQ. The CDR3 totals 15 residues. The CDR3 sequence is CASSPGTANSYEQYF. CDR3 DNA: TGCGCCAGCAGCCCCGGGACAGCAAACTCCTACGAGCAGTACTTC.

A single count supports this clonotype. Germline and junction disagree at one end, which may indicate a read error. The chain carries TRBV6-2 or TRBV6-3 and TRBJ1-1; D uncertain. Germline-derived CDR1 and CDR2 are MNHEY and SVGEGT. There are 13 residues in the CDR3. CDR3 in DNA: TGTGCCAGCAGTCACTCAGAGGTTACTGAAGCTTTCTTT. It specifies CASSHSEVTEAFF.

This clonotype was counted at least ten times. The chain couples TRBV20-1 to TRBJ2-1, with TRBD2 matching over 14 bases. The CDR3 length is 14 residues. The germline V gene encodes CDR1 DFQATT and CDR2 SNEGSKA (reference sequence). V dropped 6 bases and J dropped 9; count of bases not matched to a gene: 7. The CDR3 coding sequence is TGCAGTGCAAGACTAGCGGGGGGGCCGGGTGAGCAGTTCTTC. It translates to CSARLAGGPGEQFF.

The chain uses TRBV4-2 and TRBJ2-3; TRBD2 matches 7 bases. The CDR3 has 17 residues. V was clipped by 2 bases and J by 1 base; unmatched bases: 9. The germline V gene has CDR1 LGHNA and CDR2 YNFKEQ. As DNA, the CDR3 is TGTGCCAGCAGCCAACAGGGAGGCGGGGGTGGCACAGATACGCAGTATTTT. This codes for CASSQQGGGGGTDTQYF.

Comment on this clonotype: This sequence may be a read error, since a much larger clone differs from it by one base. The chain links TRBV6-2 or TRBV6-3 to TRBJ1-4; possible D gene TRBD1, 5 bases. The CDR3 consists of 13 residues. Germline assignment: CDR1 MNHEY and CDR2 SVGEGT. DNA for the CDR3: TGTGCCAGCAGACGGGACTCTAATGAAGAACTGTTTTTT. Translation gives CASRRDSNEELFF.